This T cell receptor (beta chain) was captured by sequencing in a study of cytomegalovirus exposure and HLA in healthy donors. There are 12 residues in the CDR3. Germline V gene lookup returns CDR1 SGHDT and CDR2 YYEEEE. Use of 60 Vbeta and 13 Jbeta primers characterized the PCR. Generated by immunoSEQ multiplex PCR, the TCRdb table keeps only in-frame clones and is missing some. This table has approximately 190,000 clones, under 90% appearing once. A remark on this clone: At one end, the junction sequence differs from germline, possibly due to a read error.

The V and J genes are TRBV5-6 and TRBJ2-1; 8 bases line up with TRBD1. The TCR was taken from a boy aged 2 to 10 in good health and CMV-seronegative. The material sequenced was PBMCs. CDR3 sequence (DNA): TGTGCCAGCAGCTCCTCCGGGACAGGTGTGCTCTTC. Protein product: CASSSSGTGVLF. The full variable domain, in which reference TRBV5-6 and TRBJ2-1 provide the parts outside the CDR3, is DAGVTQSPTHLIKTRGQQVTLRCSPKSGHDTVSWYQQALGQGPQFIFQYYEEEERQRGNFPDRFSGHQFPNYSSELNVNALLLGDSALYLCASSSSGTGVLFGPGTRLTVL.